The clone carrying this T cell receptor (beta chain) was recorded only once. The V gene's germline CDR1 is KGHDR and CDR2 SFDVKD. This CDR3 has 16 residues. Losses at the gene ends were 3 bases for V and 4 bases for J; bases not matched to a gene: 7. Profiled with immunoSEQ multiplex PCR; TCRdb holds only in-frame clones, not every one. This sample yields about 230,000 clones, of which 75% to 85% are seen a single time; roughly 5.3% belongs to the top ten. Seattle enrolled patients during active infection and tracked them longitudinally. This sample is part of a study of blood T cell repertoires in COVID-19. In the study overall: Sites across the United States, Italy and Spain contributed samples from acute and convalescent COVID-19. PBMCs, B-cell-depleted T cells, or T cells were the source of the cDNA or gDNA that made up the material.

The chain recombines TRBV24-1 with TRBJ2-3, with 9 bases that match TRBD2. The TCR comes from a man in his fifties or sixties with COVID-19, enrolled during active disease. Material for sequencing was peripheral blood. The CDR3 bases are TGTGCCACCAGTGATCACGGCGGGGGGGTTGCAGATACGCAGTATTTT. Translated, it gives CATSDHGGGVADTQYF.